The clone carrying this T cell receptor beta chain was detected many times. The antigen remains unidentified. A read error may account for a junction end that differs from germline. This sample was included in a study of glioma-infiltrating T cells. General study results and limits: Above-expected tissue-blood divergence occurred in all gliomas, most in low-grade ones.

Using RNA template, CDR3s of TCR alpha and beta were amplified with iRepertoire arm-PCR. For one-step reverse transcription and amplification, about 90-450 ng of tissue mRNA or PBMC total RNA was used. Each CDR3 protein is one row after TCRdb ran MiXCR on the multiplex PCR reads. Counted here are tens of thousands of distinct CDR3 sequences, 20% to 25% occurring once; the ten biggest clones make up approximately 6.7%. This clonotype originated in a human donor with low-grade glioma or glioblastoma, undergoing nonglioma brain surgery, or in good health (not recorded which). Sample: glioma tissue, nonneoplastic brain tissue, or PBMCs (not recorded which).

The CDR3 protein is CSARDRGLHEQYF. The CDR3 nucleotides read TGCAGTGCTCGAGACAGGGGGTTACACGAGCAGTACTTC. The genes are TRBV20-1 and TRBJ2-7; 9 nucleotides agree with TRBD1. This CDR3 is built from 13 residues. CDR1 is DFQATT, CDR2 SNEGSKA, per germline (reference sequence).